One sample yielded the 28 T cell receptor beta chains listed below, sequenced in a study of blood T cells in healthy people across ages. The second PCR ran about 6 to 12 cycles with a sample-barcoded 5' primer and J-beta primers. TCRdb itself ran the 5' RACE reads through MiXCR, one entry per CDR3 protein. The sample gives approximately 800,000 distinct CDR3 sequences, roughly 25% of which show up once; more than 3% is in the top ten. This same sample was also part of a study on T cells of mothers and their children.

Sequencing was performed on blood. The receptors were sampled from a boy aged 5-17 years in good health.

This chain's CDR3 is CASSAAGAGGNTQYF. The CDR3 DNA is TGTGCCAGCAGTGCCGCGGGGGCCGGAGGGAATACGCAGTATTTT. V gene TRBV27 combines with J gene TRBJ2-3, with D perhaps TRBD2 (7 bases). Germline CDR1 and CDR2: MNHEY and SMNVEV (reference sequence). CDR3 size: 15 residues. Trimming removed 5 bases at V and 7 bases at J, with 19 bases between.

The sample holds a few counts of this clonotype. The chain links TRBV29-1 to TRBJ2-1, with TRBD2 matching over 12 bases. CDR1 and CDR2 (germline): SQVTM, ANQGSEA. V lost 6 bases, J lost 1 base, and 10 bases stayed unmatched. This CDR3 comprises 17 residues. The CDR3 sequence is CSVKGLAGGKSYNEQFF. CDR3 in DNA: TGCAGCGTCAAGGGGCTAGCGGGAGGGAAATCCTACAATGAGCAGTTCTTC.

This clonotype was found a few times. This chain connects TRBV24-1 to TRBJ2-5; the D gene is possibly TRBD1 (6 bases). CDR3 length: 15 residues. Germline V lookup: CDR1 KGHDR, CDR2 SFDVKD. V dropped 4 bases and J dropped 2 bases, with 13 bases sitting between them. CDR3 amino acids: CATSESGTLQETQYF. Written as DNA, the CDR3 is TGTGCCACCAGTGAGTCCGGGACACTTCAAGAGACCCAGTACTTC.

The sample holds a few counts of this clonotype. The V and J genes are TRBV10-3 and TRBJ1-1, with TRBD1 identical over 8 bases. The CDR3 extends over 13 amino acids. Trimming cost V 6 bases and J 6 bases; bases outside gene matches: 6. The V gene's germline CDR1 is ENHRY and CDR2 SYGVKD. CDR3 nucleotides: TGTGCCATCAGGACAGGGGAACAGGCTGAAGCTTTCTTT. This translates into CAIRTGEQAEAFF.

J is TRBJ1-1 and V is TRBV6-5; D not resolved. There are 14 residues in the CDR3. With 2 bases removed from V and 10 bases from J, the gap between germline ends came to 17 bases. Germline values: CDR1 MNHEY, CDR2 SVGAGI. The CDR3 loop reads CASSYDFSWTRAFF. The CDR3 nucleotides read TGTGCCAGCAGTTACGATTTTTCCTGGACGAGAGCTTTCTTT.

This clonotype was picked up a small number of times. This chain joins TRBV27 and TRBJ2-7; possible D gene TRBD1, 6 bases. This CDR3 is built from 16 residues. Germline CDR1 and CDR2: MNHEY and SMNVEV (reference sequence). The ends were cut back, 0 bases at V and 0 bases at J, with 12 bases in the middle. The CDR3, as DNA: TGTGCCAGCAGTTTATCTCCAGGGGCCCTCTCCTACGAGCAGTACTTC. Its translation is CASSLSPGALSYEQYF.

This clonotype occurred a few times. The gene calls are TRBV12-3 or TRBV12-4 and TRBJ2-7, with 10 bases that match TRBD1. V trimming: 5 bases; J trimming: 6 bases; junction bases outside the gene matches: 13. The CDR3 runs to 16 residues. CDR3 bases: TGTGCCAGCAGTCCCCCAGTGAGACAGGGGGCATCCGAGCAGTACTTC. Its translation: CASSPPVRQGASEQYF.

The genes are TRBV4-1 and TRBJ2-1; 10 nucleotides align to TRBD2. Germline loops: CDR1 MGHRA, CDR2 YSYEKL. The CDR3 is 16 amino acids. Trimming took 0 bases from V and 10 from J; bases not matched to a gene: 9. CDR3 region: CASSQELAGRTREQFF. The CDR3 bases are TGCGCCAGCAGCCAAGAACTAGCGGGACGCACCAGGGAGCAGTTCTTC.

The V call is TRBV4-3, the J call TRBJ2-7; weak D call: TRBD1 (5 bases). Germline CDR1 LGHNA, CDR2 YSLEER. The CDR3 totals 15 residues. The V end was cut by 0 bases, the J end by 2 bases, with 11 bases between. The CDR3 region is CASSQDITGAYEQYF. Written as DNA, the CDR3 is TGCGCCAGCAGCCAAGATATAACAGGTGCCTACGAGCAGTACTTC.

This chain connects TRBV29-1 to TRBJ2-2, with 9 bases that match TRBD2. Germline V gene sequence: CDR1 SQVTM, CDR2 ANQGSEA. This CDR3 region has 12 residues. With V trimmed by 6 bases and J by 4 bases, 0 bases remained unmatched. CDR3 region: CSVREGTGELFF. The CDR3, as DNA: TGCAGCGTGCGGGAGGGCACCGGGGAGCTGTTTTTT.

A few counts support this clonotype. The chain uses TRBV29-1 and TRBJ2-7; the match to TRBD2 covers 11 bases. Germline V gene data show CDR1 as SQVTM and CDR2 as ANQGSEA. The CDR3 sequence is 13 residues long. V shed 6 bases, J shed 4 bases, and the junction held 5 bases outside the gene matches. Here the CDR3 DNA reads TGCAGCGTCGAACTAGCGGGAGATTACGAGCAGTACTTC. It translates to CSVELAGDYEQYF.

There are many counts of this clonotype. The V gene is TRBV7-2, the J gene TRBJ2-6; D is uncertain. The CDR3 sequence is 15 residues long. V was cut by 6 bases and J by 0 bases, with 9 bases left in between. Germline lookup yields CDR1 SGHTA and CDR2 FQGNSA. CDR3 protein: CASSPWSSGANVLTF. The DNA for the CDR3 is TGTGCCAGCAGTCCCTGGAGCTCTGGGGCCAACGTCCTGACTTTC. The full variable domain, completed using reference TRBV7-2 and TRBJ2-6, is GAGVSQSPSNKVTEKGKDVELRCDPISGHTALYWYRQSLGQGLEFLIYFQGNSAPDKSGLPSDRFSAERTGGSVSTLTIQRTQQEDSAVYLCASSPWSSGANVLTFGAGSRLTVL.

V is TRBV20-1 and J is TRBJ2-5; D remains unclear. The better agreement between TRBJ2-1 and the DNA end casts doubt on the J call. Germline CDR1 is DFQATT and CDR2 is SNEGSKA (reference sequence). The CDR3 is 11 residues long. The CDR3 coding sequence is TGCAGTGCTTGGACCGTGAATGAGCAGTTCTTC. This gives the protein CSAWTVNEQFF.

This clonotype was seen a handful of times. The chain joins TRBV12-3 or TRBV12-4 to TRBJ1-2; unclear D gene. V was cut by 2 bases and J by 2 bases, with 6 bases left in between. CDR3 length: 13 residues. CDR3 bases: TGTGCCAGCAGTTTAATATCCAACTATGGCTACACCTTC. Translating it yields CASSLISNYGYTF.

This clonotype has only a few counts. The chain joins TRBV29-1 to TRBJ2-1, with D perhaps TRBD2 (6 bases). CDR3 length: 12 amino acids. The germline V gene has CDR1 SQVTM and CDR2 ANQGSEA. Trimming pared 3 bases from V and 10 bases from J, leaving 13 bases between. The CDR3 here is CSVDSGSGEQFF. CDR3 in DNA: TGCAGCGTTGATTCGGGGAGCGGGGAGCAGTTCTTC.

With respect to this clonotype: At one end the junction does not follow the germline gene, possibly because of a read error. The chain employs TRBV6-6 and TRBJ1-2; no reliable D call. Germline V lookup: CDR1 MNHNY, CDR2 SVGAGI (reference sequence). CDR3 size: 14 residues. The CDR3 DNA is TGTGCCAGCAGTTACAGTGAGGGCGCGGACGGCTATACCTTC. As protein: CASSYSEGADGYTF.

Concerning this clonotype itself: One end of the junction is discordant with germline, which a read error may explain. This sequence joins TRBV4-3 and TRBJ1-4; D is perhaps TRBD1 (5 bases). CDR3 length: 16 amino acids. The germline gives CDR1 LGHNA, CDR2 YSLEER. As DNA, the CDR3 is TGCGTCAGCAGCCAAGAACCCCAGGGAACTAATGAAAAACTGTTTTTT. Translated: CVSSQEPQGTNEKLFF.

The J gene is TRBJ1-2, the V gene TRBV7-2; D unclear. The CDR3 has 12 amino acids. Germline V CDR1 and CDR2: SGHTA, FQGNSA. V was trimmed by 7 bases and J by 4 bases, leaving 10 bases between them. CDR3 in amino acids: CASTAVPYGYTF. Written as DNA, the CDR3 is TGTGCCAGCACCGCGGTCCCCTATGGCTACACCTTC.

V is TRBV2 and J is TRBJ1-2, with a tentative D call TRBD1 (5 bases). Germline V gene lookup returns CDR1 SNHLY and CDR2 FYNNEI. The CDR3 is 15 residues long. V gave up 3 bases and J gave up 3 bases, with 14 bases separating them. The CDR3 here is CASSDVARADYGYTF. The CDR3 DNA follows: TGTGCCAGCAGTGACGTCGCCAGGGCCGACTATGGCTACACCTTC.

This clonotype was counted between two and nine times. The chain carries TRBV7-9 and TRBJ1-3; D unresolved. Deletions cut 8 bases from V and 0 bases from J, with 11 bases between. CDR1 is SEHNR and CDR2 is FQNEAQ in the germline V gene (reference sequence). This CDR3 contains 14 residues. The CDR3, as DNA: TGTGCCAGCGTTCTCCCCGGCTCTGGAAACACCATATATTTT. Translation: CASVLPGSGNTIYF.

This clonotype was seen a handful of times. The chain links TRBV7-8 to TRBJ2-5; TRBD2 matches 10 bases. The CDR3 contains 14 residues. V lost 4 bases and J lost 4; bases outside the gene matches: 3. Germline V gene data show CDR1 as SGHVS and CDR2 as FQNEAQ. CDR3 sequence: CASSSRLAGETQYF. The CDR3, as DNA: TGTGCCAGCAGCTCAAGACTAGCGGGAGAGACCCAGTACTTC. Full variable domain (outside the CDR3, taken from reference TRBV7-8 and TRBJ2-5): GAGVSQSPRYKVAKRGQDVALRCDPISGHVSLFWYQQALGQGPEFLTYFQNEAQLDKSGLPSDRFFAERPEGSVSTLKIQRTQQEDSAVYLCASSSRLAGETQYFGPGTRLLVL.

The chain couples TRBV20-1 to TRBJ2-7, with no clear D. Germline CDR1 DFQATT, CDR2 SNEGSKA (reference sequence). The CDR3 has 15 amino acids. The V gene lost 1 base and the J gene lost 4 bases, with 17 bases spanning the gap. The CDR3 region has the DNA TGCAGTGCTAGAGCGTTCGGTGACATCCATTACGAGCAGTACTTC. Translated: CSARAFGDIHYEQYF.

The gene calls are TRBV20-1 and TRBJ2-5; TRBD2 aligns across 15 bases. Germline V gives CDR1 DFQATT, CDR2 SNEGSKA (reference sequence). This CDR3 spans 19 amino acids. V was clipped by 5 bases and J by 1 base; unmatched bases: 14. The CDR3 here is CSAGDTGGLAGGPQETQYF. In DNA form, the CDR3 reads TGCAGTGCTGGGGACACAGGGGGACTAGCGGGGGGCCCCCAAGAGACCCAGTACTTC.

This clonotype showed up just a few times. The chain employs TRBV27 and TRBJ1-5; D is uncertain. This CDR3 is 13 amino acids long. Trimming removed 2 bases at V and 5 bases at J, with 7 bases between. CDR1 and CDR2 (germline): MNHEY, SMNVEV (reference sequence). Here the CDR3 DNA reads TGTGCCAGCAGTTTAAGGGCTTATCAGCCCCAGCATTTT. It is translated as CASSLRAYQPQHF.

Only a few counts were recorded for this clonotype. This rearrangement joins TRBV27 to TRBJ2-7; TRBD2 might be the D (6 bases). Trimming took 6 bases from V and 4 from J, leaving 16 bases between them. Germline CDR1 MNHEY, CDR2 SMNVEV (reference sequence). This CDR3 spans 14 amino acids. In DNA, the CDR3 is TGTGCCAGCAGCTTCGACCCTCGGGAGTACGAGCAGTACTTC. Translated, it gives CASSFDPREYEQYF.

This chain uses TRBV28 with TRBJ2-3; no reliable D call. This CDR3 has 16 amino acids. CDR1 MDHEN and CDR2 SYDVKM come from the germline V gene. V dropped 6 bases and J dropped 3 bases, with 19 bases sitting between them. The CDR3 nucleotides are TGTGCCAGCAGCCTTACGGAGCAACGCTTGACAGATACGCAGTATTTT. Translated, it gives CASSLTEQRLTDTQYF.

The chain has TRBV4-1 and TRBJ2-7; D gene ambiguous. The CDR3 has 14 amino acids. The V end lost 0 bases, the J end lost 0 bases, and 6 bases lay between the germline ends. Germline loops: CDR1 MGHRA, CDR2 YSYEKL. CDR3 nucleotides: TGCGCCAGCAGCCAAGATGACGCCTCCTACGAGCAGTACTTC. It codes for CASSQDDASYEQYF.

In its sample, this clonotype was seen a few times. The chain combines TRBV12-3 or TRBV12-4 with TRBJ1-1; D not resolved. Trimming removed 0 bases from V and 8 bases from J, with 10 bases in between. The CDR3 is made up of 13 amino acids. DNA for the CDR3: TGTGCCAGCAGTTTAGCGCGTGGTGGAGAAGCTTTCTTT. Protein: CASSLARGGEAFF.